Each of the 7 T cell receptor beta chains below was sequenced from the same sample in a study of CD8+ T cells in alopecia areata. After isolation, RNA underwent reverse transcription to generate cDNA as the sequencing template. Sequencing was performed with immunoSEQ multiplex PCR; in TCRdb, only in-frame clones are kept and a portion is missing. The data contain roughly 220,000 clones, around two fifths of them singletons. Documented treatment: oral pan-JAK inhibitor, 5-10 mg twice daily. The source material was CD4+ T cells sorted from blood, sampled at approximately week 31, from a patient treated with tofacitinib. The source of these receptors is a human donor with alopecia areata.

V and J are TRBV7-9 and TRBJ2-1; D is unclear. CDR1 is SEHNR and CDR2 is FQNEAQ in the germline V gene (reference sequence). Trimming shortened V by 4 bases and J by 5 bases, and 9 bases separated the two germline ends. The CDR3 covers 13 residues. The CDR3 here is CASSSWGNNEQFF. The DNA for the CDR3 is TGTGCCAGCAGCTCCTGGGGAAACAATGAGCAGTTCTTC.

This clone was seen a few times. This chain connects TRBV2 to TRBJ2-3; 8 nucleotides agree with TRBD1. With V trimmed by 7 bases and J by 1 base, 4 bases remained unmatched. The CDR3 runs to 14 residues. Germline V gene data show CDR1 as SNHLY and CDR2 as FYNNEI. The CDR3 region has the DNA TGTGCCAGCACCTCGGACAGGGGCACAGATACGCAGTATTTT. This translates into CASTSDRGTDTQYF.

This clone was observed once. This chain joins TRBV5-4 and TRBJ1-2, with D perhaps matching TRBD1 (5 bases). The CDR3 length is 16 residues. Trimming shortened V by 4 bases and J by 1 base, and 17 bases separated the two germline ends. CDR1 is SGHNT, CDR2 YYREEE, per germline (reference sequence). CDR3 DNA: TGTGCCAGCAGCACCCTGGACACCAAGGATAACTATGGCTACACCTTC. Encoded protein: CASSTLDTKDNYGYTF.

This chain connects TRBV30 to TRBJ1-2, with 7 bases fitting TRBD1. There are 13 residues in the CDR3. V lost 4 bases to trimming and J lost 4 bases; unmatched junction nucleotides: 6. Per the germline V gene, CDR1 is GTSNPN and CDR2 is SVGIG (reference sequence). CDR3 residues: CAWTPAGGYGYTF. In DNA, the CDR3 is TGTGCCTGGACCCCGGCAGGGGGCTATGGCTACACCTTC.

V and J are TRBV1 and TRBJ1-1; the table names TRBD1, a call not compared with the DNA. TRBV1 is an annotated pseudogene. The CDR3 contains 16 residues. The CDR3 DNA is TGCACCAGCAGCCAAGATCTAGTAGGGGGTTGTACTGAAGCTTTCTTT. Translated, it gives CTSSQDLVGGCTEAFF.

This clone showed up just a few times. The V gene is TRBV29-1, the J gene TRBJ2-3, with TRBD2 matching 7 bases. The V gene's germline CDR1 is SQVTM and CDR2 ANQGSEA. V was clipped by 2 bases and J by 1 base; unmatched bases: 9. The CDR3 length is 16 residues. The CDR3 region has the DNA TGCAGCGTTGAAAAGTTGCGCGGGAGTGGCACAGATACGCAGTATTTT. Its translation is CSVEKLRGSGTDTQYF.

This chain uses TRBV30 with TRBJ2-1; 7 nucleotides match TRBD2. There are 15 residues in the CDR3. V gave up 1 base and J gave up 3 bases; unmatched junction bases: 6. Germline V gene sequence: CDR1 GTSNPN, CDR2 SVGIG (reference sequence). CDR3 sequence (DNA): TGTGCCTGGAGTGGGTGGCGGGAGTTCTACAATGAGCAGTTCTTC. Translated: CAWSGWREFYNEQFF.